The sequence of this T cell receptor (beta chain) was determined in a study of neoadjuvant anti-PD-1 for oral cavity cancer. Looking at the study overall: Around day 43, patients without progression received a fourth nivolumab dose before surgery.

Profiling relied on immunoSEQ multiplex PCR, and the TCRdb table lists in-frame clones only, not all of them. The data contain roughly 14,000 clones, about 67% of them singletons. The V end lost 0 bases, the J end lost 12 bases, and 10 bases lay between the germline ends. Germline CDR1 is SGHRS and CDR2 is YFSETQ. The CDR3 sequence is 11 residues long. The sample in question was PBMCs, obtained before nivolumab (anti-PD-1) treatment. The genes are TRBV5-1 and TRBJ2-7; D unclear. The TCR comes from a person between 40 and 85 years old with oral cavity squamous cell carcinoma. The DNA for the CDR3 is TGCGCCAGCAGCTTGGCGGTCCAATTGTACTTC. Its protein product is CASSLAVQLYF.